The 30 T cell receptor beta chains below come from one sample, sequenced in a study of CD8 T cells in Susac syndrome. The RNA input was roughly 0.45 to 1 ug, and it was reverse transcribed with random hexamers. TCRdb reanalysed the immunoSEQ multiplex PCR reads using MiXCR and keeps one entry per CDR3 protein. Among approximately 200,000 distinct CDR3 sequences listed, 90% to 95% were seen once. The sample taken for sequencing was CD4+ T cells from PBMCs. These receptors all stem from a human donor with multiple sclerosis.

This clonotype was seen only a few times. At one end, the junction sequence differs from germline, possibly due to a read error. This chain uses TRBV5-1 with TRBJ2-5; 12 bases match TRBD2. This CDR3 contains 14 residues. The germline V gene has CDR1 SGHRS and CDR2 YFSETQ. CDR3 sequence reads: CASSLAGGQETQYF. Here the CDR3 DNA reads TGTGCCAGCTCCCTAGCGGGGGGGCAAGAGACCCAGTACTTC. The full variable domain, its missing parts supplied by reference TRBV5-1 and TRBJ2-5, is KAGVTQTPRYLIKTRGQQVTLSCSPISGHRSVSWYQQTPGQGLQFLFEYFSETQRNKGNFPGRFSGRQFSNSRSEMNVSTLELGDSALYLCASSLAGGQETQYFGPGTRLLVL.

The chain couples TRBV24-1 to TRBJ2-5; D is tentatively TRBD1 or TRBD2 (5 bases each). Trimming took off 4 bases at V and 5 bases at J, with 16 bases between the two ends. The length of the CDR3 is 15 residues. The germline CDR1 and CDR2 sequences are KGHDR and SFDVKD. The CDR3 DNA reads TGTGCCACCAGTGACCCCGGGACGGCCCATGAGACCCAGTACTTC. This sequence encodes CATSDPGTAHETQYF.

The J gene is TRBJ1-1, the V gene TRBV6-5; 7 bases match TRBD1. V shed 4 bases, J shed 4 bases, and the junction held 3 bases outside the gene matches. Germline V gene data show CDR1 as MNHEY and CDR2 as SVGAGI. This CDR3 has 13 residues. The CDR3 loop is CASSSDRATEAFF. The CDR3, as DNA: TGTGCCAGCAGTTCTGACAGGGCCACTGAAGCTTTCTTT.

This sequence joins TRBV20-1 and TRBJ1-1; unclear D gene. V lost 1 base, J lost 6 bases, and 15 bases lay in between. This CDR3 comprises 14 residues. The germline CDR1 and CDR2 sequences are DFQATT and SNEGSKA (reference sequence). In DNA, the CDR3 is TGCAGTGCTAGAGCCAGGCACAAATCCGCTGAAGCTTTCTTT. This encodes CSARARHKSAEAFF.

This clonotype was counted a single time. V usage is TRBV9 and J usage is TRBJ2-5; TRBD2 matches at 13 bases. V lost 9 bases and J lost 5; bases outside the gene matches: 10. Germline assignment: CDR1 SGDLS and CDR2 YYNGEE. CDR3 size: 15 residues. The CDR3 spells CATTTSGGAGETQYF. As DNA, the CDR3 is TGTGCCACCACAACTAGCGGGGGGGCCGGCGAGACCCAGTACTTC.

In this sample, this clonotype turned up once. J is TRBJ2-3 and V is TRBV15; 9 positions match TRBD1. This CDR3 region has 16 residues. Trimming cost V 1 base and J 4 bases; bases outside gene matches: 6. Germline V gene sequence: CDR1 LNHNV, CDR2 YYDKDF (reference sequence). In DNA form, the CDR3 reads TGTGCCACCAGCAGAGCCAACAGGGGGCATGCAGATACGCAGTATTTT. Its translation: CATSRANRGHADTQYF.

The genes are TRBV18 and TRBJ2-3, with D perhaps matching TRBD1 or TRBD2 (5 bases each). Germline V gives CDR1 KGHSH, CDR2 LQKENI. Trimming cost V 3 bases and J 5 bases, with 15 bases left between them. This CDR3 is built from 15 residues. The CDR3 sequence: CASSPVRAAGDTQYF. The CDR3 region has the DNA TGTGCCAGCTCACCTGTCAGGGCGGCGGGAGATACGCAGTATTTT.

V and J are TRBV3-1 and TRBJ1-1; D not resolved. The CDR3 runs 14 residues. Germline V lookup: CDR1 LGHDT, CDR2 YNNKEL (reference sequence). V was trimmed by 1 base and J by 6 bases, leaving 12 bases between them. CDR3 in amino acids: CASSQGQTYAEAFF. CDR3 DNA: TGTGCCAGCAGCCAAGGTCAGACGTACGCTGAAGCTTTCTTT.

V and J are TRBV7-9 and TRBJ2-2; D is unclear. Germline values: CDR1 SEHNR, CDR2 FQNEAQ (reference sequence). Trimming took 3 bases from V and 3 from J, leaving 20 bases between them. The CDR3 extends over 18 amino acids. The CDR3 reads CASSFGMIGGVYTGELFF. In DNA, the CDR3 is TGTGCCAGCAGCTTTGGGATGATAGGTGGAGTTTACACCGGGGAGCTGTTTTTT.

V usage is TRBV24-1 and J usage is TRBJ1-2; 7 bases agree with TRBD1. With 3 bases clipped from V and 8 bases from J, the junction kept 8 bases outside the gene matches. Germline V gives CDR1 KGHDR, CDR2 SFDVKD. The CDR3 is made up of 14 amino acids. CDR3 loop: CATSDGQASGGYTF. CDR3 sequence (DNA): TGTGCCACCAGTGATGGACAGGCGAGCGGAGGCTACACCTTC.

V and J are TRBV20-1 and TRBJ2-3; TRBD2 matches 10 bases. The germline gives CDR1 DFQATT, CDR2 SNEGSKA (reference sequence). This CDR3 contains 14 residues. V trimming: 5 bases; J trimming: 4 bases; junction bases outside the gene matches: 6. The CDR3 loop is CSAWGTSESDTQYF. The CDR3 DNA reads TGCAGTGCTTGGGGGACTAGCGAGTCAGATACGCAGTATTTT.

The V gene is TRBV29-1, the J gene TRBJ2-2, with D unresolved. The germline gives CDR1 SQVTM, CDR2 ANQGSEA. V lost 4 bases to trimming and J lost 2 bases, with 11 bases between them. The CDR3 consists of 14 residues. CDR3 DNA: TGCAGCGTTGCCCCATTCCTCAACACCGGGGAGCTGTTTTTT. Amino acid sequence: CSVAPFLNTGELFF.

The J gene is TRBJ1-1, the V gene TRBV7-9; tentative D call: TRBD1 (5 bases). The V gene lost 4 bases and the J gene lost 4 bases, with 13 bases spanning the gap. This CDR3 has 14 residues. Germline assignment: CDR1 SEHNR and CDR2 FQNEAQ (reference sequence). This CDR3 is CASSWTGGGTEAFF. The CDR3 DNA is TGTGCCAGCAGCTGGACTGGGGGAGGCACTGAAGCTTTCTTT.

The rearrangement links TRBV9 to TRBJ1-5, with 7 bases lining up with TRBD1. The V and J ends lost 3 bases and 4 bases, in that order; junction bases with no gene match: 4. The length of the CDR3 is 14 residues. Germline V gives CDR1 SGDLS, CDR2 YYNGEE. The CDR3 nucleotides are TGTGCCAGCAGCGGTGGACAGGTGAATCAGCCCCAGCATTTT. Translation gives CASSGGQVNQPQHF. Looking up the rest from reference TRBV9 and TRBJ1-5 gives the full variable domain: DSGVTQTPKHLITATGQRVTLRCSPRSGDLSVYWYQQSLDQGLQFLIQYYNGEERAKGNILERFSAQQFPDLHSELNLSSLELGDSALYFCASSGGQVNQPQHFGDGTRLSIL.

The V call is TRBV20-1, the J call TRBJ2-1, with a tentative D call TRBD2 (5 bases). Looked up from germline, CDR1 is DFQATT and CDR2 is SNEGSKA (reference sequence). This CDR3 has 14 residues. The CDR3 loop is CSVAADSYLDEQFF. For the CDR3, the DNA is TGCTCAGTGGCTGCGGACTCCTATTTAGATGAGCAGTTCTTC.

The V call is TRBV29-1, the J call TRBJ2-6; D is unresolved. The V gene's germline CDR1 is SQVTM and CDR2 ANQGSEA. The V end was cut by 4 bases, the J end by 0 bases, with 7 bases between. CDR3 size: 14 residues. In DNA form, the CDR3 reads TGCAGCGTTGGGGCCATCTCTGGGGCCAACGTCCTGACTTTC. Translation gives CSVGAISGANVLTF.

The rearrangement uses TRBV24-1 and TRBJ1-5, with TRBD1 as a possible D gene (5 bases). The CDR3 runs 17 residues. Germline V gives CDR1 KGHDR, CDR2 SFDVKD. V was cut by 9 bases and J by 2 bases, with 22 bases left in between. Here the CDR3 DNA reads TGTGCCACCCAATCTGGTTTTGGGACCTTCCGCAATCAGCCCCAGCATTTT. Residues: CATQSGFGTFRNQPQHF.

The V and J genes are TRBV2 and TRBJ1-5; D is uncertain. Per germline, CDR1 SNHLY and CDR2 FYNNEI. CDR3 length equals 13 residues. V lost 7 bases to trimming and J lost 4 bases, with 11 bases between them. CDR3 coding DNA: TGTGCCAGCACCACAGAAGCAAATCAGCCCCAGCATTTT. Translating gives CASTTEANQPQHF.

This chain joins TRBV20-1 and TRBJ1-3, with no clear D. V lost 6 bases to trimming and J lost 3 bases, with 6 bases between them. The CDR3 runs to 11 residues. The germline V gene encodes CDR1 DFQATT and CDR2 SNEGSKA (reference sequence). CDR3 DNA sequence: TGCAGTGCGGACCGTGGAAACACCATATATTTT. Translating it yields CSADRGNTIYF.

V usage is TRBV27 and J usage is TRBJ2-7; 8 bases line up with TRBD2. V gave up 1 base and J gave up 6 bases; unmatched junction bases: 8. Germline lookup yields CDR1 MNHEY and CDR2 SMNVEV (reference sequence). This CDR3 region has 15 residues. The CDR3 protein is CASSLYGTRQGEQYF. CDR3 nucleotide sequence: TGTGCCAGCAGTTTATATGGGACTAGGCAGGGCGAGCAGTACTTC.

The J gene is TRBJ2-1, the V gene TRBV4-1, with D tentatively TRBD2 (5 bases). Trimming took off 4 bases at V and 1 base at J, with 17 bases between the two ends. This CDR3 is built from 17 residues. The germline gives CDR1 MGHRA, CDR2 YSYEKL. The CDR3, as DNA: TGCGCCAGCAGCCCTACCTTTGCGGGCCCTTCCTACAATGAGCAGTTCTTC. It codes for CASSPTFAGPSYNEQFF.

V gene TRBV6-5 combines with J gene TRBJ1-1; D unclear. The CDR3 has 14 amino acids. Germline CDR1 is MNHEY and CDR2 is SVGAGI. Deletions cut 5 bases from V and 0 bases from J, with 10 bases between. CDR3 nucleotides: TGTGCCAGCAGTGCCCAGACACTGAACACTGAAGCTTTCTTT. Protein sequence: CASSAQTLNTEAFF.

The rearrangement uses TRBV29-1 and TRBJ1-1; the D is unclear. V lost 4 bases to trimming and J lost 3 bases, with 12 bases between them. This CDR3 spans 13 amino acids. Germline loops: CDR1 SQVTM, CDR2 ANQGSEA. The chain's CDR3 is CSVAWEWDTEAFF. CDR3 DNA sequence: TGCAGCGTTGCTTGGGAGTGGGACACTGAAGCTTTCTTT.

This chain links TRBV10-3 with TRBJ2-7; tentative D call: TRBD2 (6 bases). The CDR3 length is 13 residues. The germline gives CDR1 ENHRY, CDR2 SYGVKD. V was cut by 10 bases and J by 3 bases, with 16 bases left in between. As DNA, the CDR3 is TGTGCCACCCGAATGGACTATATCTACGAGCAGTACTTC. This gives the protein CATRMDYIYEQYF.

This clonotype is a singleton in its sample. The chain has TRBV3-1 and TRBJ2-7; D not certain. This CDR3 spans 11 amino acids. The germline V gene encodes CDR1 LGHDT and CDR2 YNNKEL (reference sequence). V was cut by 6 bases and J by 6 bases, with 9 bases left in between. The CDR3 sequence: CASSQSLEQYF. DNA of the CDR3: TGTGCCAGCAGTCAGTCGCTCGAGCAGTACTTC.

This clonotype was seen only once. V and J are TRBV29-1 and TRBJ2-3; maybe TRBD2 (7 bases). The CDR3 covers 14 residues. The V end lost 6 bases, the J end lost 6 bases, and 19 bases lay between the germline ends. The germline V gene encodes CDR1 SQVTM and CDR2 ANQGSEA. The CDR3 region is CSVGLGGGEDTQYF. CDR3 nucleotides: TGCAGCGTGGGCCTGGGGGGGGGCGAGGATACGCAGTATTTT.

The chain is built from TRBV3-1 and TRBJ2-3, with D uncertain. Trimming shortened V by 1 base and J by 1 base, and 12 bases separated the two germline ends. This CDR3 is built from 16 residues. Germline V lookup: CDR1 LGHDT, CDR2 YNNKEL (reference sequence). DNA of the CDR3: TGTGCCAGCAGCCAAGCCAATCCAAGAGGCACAGATACGCAGTATTTT. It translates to CASSQANPRGTDTQYF.

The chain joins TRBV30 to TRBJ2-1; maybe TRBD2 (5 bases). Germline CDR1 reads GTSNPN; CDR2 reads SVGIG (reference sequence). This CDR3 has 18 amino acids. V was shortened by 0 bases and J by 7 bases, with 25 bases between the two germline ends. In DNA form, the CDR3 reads TGTGCCTGGAGTGTGCTGCTGGGGATCGGGGAGAGTGTGAATGAGCAGTTCTTC. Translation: CAWSVLLGIGESVNEQFF. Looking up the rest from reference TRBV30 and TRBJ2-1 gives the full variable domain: SQTIHQWPATLVQPVGSPLSLECTVEGTSNPNLYWYRQAAGRGLQLLFYSVGIGQISSEVPQNLSASRPQDRQFILSSKKLLLSDSGFYLCAWSVLLGIGESVNEQFFGPGTRLTVL.

As DNA, the CDR3 is TGTGCCAGCAGCCAAGATGGACACCCTAATCAGCCCCAGCATTTT. It yields the protein CASSQDGHPNQPQHF. This chain uses TRBV3-1 with TRBJ1-5, with D maybe TRBD1 (5 bases). Trimming removed 0 bases at V and 4 bases at J, with 10 bases between. Looked up from germline, CDR1 is LGHDT and CDR2 is YNNKEL (reference sequence). The CDR3 loop spans 15 amino acids.

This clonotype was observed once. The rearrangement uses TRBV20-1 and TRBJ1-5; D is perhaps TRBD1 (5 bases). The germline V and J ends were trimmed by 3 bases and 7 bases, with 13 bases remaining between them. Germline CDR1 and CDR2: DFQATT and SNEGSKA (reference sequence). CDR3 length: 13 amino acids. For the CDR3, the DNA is TGCAGTGCTAGGAGGGGTCCAGGGCAGCCCCAGCATTTT. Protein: CSARRGPGQPQHF.